This T cell receptor (beta chain) was sequenced for a study of T cells in Graves' hyperthyroidism and ophthalmopathy. The PBMCs were taken from roughly 9.3 ml of fresh peripheral blood. The CDR3 regions of TCR beta were amplified from RNA transcripts. The HTBI primer set served for first-round RT-PCR of the TCR CDR3. TCRdb redid the calling of the multiplex PCR reads with MiXCR, one entry per CDR3 protein. Here the sample spans about 840,000 distinct CDR3 sequences, 38% being singletons. This clonotype was counted many times. Germline CDR1 reads LNHDA; CDR2 reads SQIVND (reference sequence). Trimming cost V 7 bases and J 5 bases, with 12 bases left between them. This CDR3 has 13 residues.

Sample: blood. V usage is TRBV19 and J usage is TRBJ1-5; perhaps TRBD1 as D (5 bases). This receptor was taken from a man younger than 35 with Graves' hyperthyroidism. The CDR3 region is CASIGHADQPQHF. CDR3 DNA sequence: TGTGCCAGTATTGGACACGCCGATCAGCCCCAGCATTTT.